This T cell receptor beta chain was observed in a study of blood T cell repertoires in COVID-19. On the study more broadly: Some COVID-19 samples were acute and others convalescent; all came from the United States, Italy and Spain.

CDR3 length: 14 amino acids. V shed 2 bases and J shed 5 bases, with 10 bases lying between them. CDR1 SGHTA and CDR2 FQGNSA come from the germline V gene. Original analysis: Estimates of nucleated cell counts were drawn from the amplification of reference gene primers. The data were produced by immunoSEQ multiplex PCR, yet TCRdb's version contains in-frame clones alone and is incomplete. V, J and clone size derive from that table, while D and trimming were established from the DNA sequence. The sample holds hundreds of thousands of clones, over 75% seen once. The specimen sequenced was peripheral blood. The sequence was collected from a woman aged 45 to 65 who had recovered from COVID-19. The chain recombines TRBV7-2 with TRBJ1-3; tentative D call: TRBD1 (6 bases). The DNA for the CDR3 is TGTGCCAGCAGCTTACGGACAGCCAGAAACACCATATATTTT. The encoded protein is CASSLRTARNTIYF.